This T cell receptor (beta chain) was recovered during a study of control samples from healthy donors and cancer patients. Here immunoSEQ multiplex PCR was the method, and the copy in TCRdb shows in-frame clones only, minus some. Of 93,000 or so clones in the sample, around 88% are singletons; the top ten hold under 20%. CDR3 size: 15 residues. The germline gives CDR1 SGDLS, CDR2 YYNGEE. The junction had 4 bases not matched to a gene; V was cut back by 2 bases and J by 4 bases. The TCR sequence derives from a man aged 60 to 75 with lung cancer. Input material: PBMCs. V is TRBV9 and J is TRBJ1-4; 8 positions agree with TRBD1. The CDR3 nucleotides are TGTGCCAGCAGCGTGACAGGGGCCGGTAATGAAAAACTGTTTTTT. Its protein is CASSVTGAGNEKLFF.